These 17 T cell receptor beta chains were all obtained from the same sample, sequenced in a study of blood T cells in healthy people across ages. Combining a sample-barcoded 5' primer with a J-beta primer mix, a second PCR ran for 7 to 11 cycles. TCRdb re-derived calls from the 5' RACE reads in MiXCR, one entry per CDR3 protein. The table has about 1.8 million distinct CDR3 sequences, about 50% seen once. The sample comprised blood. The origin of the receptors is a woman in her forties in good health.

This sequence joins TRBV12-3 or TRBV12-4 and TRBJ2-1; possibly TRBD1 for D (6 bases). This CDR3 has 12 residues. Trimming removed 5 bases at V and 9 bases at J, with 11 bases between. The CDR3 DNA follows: TGTGCCAGCAGTAGACAGGATTTTGAGCAGTTCTTC. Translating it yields CASSRQDFEQFF.

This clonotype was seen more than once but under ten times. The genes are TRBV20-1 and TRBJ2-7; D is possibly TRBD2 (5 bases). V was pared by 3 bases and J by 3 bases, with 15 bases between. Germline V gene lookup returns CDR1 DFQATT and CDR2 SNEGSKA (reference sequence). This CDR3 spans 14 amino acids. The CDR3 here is CSARGPGLVYEQYF. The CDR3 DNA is TGCAGTGCTAGGGGCCCCGGACTTGTCTACGAGCAGTACTTC.

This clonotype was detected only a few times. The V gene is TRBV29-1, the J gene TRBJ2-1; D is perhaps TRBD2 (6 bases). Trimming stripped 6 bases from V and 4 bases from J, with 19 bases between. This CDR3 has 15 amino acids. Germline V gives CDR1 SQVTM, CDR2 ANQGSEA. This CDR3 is CSVGILAGSYNEQFF. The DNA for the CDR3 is TGCAGCGTCGGGATCCTGGCGGGGAGTTACAATGAGCAGTTCTTC.

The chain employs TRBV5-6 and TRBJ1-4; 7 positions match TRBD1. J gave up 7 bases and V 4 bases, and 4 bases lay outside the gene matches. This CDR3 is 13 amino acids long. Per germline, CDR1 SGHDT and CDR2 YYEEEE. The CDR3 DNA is TGTGCCAGCAGCCAAGGACAGGTTGAAAAACTGTTTTTT. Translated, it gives CASSQGQVEKLFF.

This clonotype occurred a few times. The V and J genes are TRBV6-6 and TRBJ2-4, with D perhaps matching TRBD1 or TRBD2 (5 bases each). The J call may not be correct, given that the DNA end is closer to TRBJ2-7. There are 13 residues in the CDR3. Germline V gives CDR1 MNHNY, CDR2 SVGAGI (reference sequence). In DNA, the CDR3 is TGTGCCAGCAGTTACCTACGGGACCACGAGCAGTACTTC. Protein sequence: CASSYLRDHEQYF.

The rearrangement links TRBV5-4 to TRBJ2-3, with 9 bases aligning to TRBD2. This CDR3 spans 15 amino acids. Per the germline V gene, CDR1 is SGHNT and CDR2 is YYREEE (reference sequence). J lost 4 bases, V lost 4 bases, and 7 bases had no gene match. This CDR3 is CASSPSGARADTQYF. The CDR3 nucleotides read TGTGCCAGCAGCCCTAGCGGGGCGAGGGCAGATACGCAGTATTTT.

As DNA, the CDR3 is TGTGCCAGCAGTTCTCGGCAGGGGAAGTCCTACGAGCAGTACTTC. Its translation: CASSSRQGKSYEQYF. J is TRBJ2-7 and V is TRBV6-6; possible D gene TRBD1, 6 bases. CDR1 MNHNY and CDR2 SVGAGI come from the germline V gene (reference sequence). Trimming shortened V by 4 bases and J by 1 base, and 14 bases separated the two germline ends. This CDR3 has 15 residues.

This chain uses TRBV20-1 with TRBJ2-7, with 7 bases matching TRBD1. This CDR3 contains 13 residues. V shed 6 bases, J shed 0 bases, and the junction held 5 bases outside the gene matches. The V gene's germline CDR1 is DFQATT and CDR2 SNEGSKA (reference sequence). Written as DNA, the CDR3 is TGCAGTGCACAGAGACAGGGCTCCTACGAGCAGTACTTC. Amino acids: CSAQRQGSYEQYF.

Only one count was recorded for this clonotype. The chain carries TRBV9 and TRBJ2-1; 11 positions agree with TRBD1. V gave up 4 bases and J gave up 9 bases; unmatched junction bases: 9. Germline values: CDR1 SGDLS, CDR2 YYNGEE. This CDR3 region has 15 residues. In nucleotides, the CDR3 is TGTGCCAGCAGCTCTCGGACAGGGGGCTGGGTTGAGCAGTTCTTC. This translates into CASSSRTGGWVEQFF.

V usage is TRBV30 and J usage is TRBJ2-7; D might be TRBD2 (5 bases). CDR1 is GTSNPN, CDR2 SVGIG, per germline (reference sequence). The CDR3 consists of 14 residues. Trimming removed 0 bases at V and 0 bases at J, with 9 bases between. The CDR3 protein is CAWSVGSGSYEQYF. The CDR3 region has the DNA TGTGCCTGGAGTGTTGGCAGCGGCTCCTACGAGCAGTACTTC.

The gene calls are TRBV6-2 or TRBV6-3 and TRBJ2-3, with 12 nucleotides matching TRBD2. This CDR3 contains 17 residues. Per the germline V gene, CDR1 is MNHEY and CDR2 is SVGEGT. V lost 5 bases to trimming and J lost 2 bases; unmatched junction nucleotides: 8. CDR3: CASSGLTSGGDTDTQYF. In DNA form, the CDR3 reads TGTGCCAGCAGTGGACTGACTAGCGGGGGAGACACAGATACGCAGTATTTT.

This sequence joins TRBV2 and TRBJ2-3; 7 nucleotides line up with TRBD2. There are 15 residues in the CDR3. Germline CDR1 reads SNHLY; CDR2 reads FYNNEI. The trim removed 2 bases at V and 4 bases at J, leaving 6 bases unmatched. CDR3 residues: CASSEWSGEADTQYF. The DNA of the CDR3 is TGTGCCAGCAGTGAATGGAGCGGGGAGGCAGATACGCAGTATTTT.

CDR3 coding DNA: TGTGCCAGCAGCTTACCCCTAGTATCAGATACGCAGTATTTT. Protein: CASSLPLVSDTQYF. The chain has TRBV13 and TRBJ2-3; D remains unclear. This CDR3 spans 14 amino acids. Trimming shortened V by 2 bases and J by 4 bases, and 10 bases separated the two germline ends. The germline V gene encodes CDR1 PRHDT and CDR2 FYEKMQ (reference sequence).

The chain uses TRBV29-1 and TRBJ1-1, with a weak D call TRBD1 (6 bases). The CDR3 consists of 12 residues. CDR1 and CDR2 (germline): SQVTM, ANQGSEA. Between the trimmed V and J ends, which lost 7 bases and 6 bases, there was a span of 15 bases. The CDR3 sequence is CSDTQGWAEAFF. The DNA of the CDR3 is TGCAGCGACACACAGGGTTGGGCTGAAGCTTTCTTT.

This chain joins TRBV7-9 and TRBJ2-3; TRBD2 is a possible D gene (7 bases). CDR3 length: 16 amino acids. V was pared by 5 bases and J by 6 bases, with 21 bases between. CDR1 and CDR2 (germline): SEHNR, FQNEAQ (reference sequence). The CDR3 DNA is TGTGCCAGCAGCCCCCTGGGGCGGGGGCGTGTGGATACGCAGTATTTT. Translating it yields CASSPLGRGRVDTQYF.

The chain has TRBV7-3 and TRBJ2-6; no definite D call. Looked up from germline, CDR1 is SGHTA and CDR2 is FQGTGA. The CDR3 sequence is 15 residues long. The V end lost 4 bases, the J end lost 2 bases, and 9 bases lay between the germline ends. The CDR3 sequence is CASSSPEPGANVLTF. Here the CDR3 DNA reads TGTGCCAGCAGCTCCCCCGAACCTGGGGCCAACGTCCTGACTTTC.

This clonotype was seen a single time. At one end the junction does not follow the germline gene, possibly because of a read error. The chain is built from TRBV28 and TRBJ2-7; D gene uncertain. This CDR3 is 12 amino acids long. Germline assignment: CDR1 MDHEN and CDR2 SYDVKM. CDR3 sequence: CASSLAPYELYF. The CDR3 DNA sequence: TGTGCCAGCAGTTTAGCCCCCTACGAGCTGTACTTC. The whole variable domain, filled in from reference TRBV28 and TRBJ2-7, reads DVKVTQSSRYLVKRTGEKVFLECVQDMDHENMFWYRQDPGLGLRLIYFSYDVKMKEKGDIPEGYSVSREKKERFSLILESASTNQTSMYLCASSLAPYELYFGPGTRLTVT.